This T cell receptor beta chain was identified during a study of CD8 T cells in Susac syndrome (dated 2019 in TCRdb). With regard to the full study: Repertoire sequencing was used to test whether CD8+ T cell activation and differentiation in Susac syndrome was antigen driven. CD8+ T cell repertoire clonality was compared between some 12 healthy donors, approximately 14 Susac syndrome patients and approximately 15 multiple sclerosis patients.

A note on this clonotype: Its antigen target is currently unknown. No base quality values were provided; no much bigger clone lies one nucleotide off.

Findings and caveats that apply to the study as a whole: The number of individuals in the TCR sequencing and HLA analysis was acknowledged as relatively small.

According to the germline V gene (reference sequence), CDR1 reads DFQATT and CDR2 reads SNEGSKA. At the junction V is shortened by 6 bases and J by 5 bases, with 16 bases in between. The CDR3 numbers 14 residues from cysteine through phenylalanine. The retained sequence is limited to the CDR3, 42 bases, with the frame set at the first base. RNA was extracted using the RNeasy kit, and about 0.5 to 1 microgram was reverse transcribed with random hexamers. TCR beta CDR3 regions were amplified with the immunoSEQ multiplex PCR assay covering 54 Vbeta and 13 Jbeta segments. To correct PCR amplification bias, a synthetic template baseline was used for both primer optimization and computational correction. On the study's bioinformatics: Reads were annotated to V, D and J genes per IMGT and analyzed with immunoSEQ Analyzer, keeping only productive sequences. Clonality was computed as one minus Shannon entropy normalized by log2 of the number of productive unique sequences. For each patient and control, public and private clones were evaluated among the 100 most prevalent clones. Clones were defined as Susac-specific when absent from the healthy and MS cohorts, from about 970 published viral clones and from other ImmuneACCESS disease sequences. TCRdb ran its own pipeline on the public reads, namely fastp trimming at Q25 and MiXCR clone calling, and kept in-frame beta chains. Identical CDR3 protein sequences are pooled into one entry, listed with their most common genes and DNA. V and J calls and clone size were set by TCRdb, not the authors. Recorded for this sample are about 130,000 distinct CDR3 sequences; 85% to 95% of them occurred a single time. Roughly 0.3% of the sample belongs to the ten largest clones.

Peripheral blood CD8+ and CD4+ T cells from healthy donors, Susac syndrome patients and multiple sclerosis patients were profiled by high-throughput TCR beta sequencing. Treatment-naive patients with stable or active relapsing-remitting disease fulfilling revised McDonald criteria were used as multiple sclerosis controls. Bulk CD8+ and CD4+ T cells were purified by magnetic negative isolation, whereas CD8+ TEMRA cells were enriched by FACS. Blood was drawn into EDTA tubes, processed within 24 hours, and PBMCs were isolated by density gradient centrifugation. PBMCs intended for TCR sequencing were frozen in liquid nitrogen and were later thawed in a 37 degrees C water bath. Purity of sorted or isolated CD4+, CD8+ and CD8+ TEMRA cells was at least 90%.

The specimen was CD8+ T cells from PBMCs. The V and J segments used are TRBV20-1 and TRBJ2-2, with TRBD2 tentatively as D gene (6 bases match). The TCR originated in a human donor with multiple sclerosis. The base sequence is TGCAGTGCCCCCACGGTAGGAGGGACCGGGGAGCTGTTTTTT. This is translated as CSAPTVGGTGELFF.